The 13 T cell receptor beta chains presented below share a single source sample, sequenced in a study of blood T cell repertoires in COVID-19. TCRdb's copy holds only in-frame clones and misses some; the assay was immunoSEQ multiplex PCR. The sample has more than 80,000 clones, 71% seen once; the top ten hold more than 0.8%. The sequenced sample was peripheral blood. Source of these receptors: a human donor with acute or convalescent COVID-19. The donor label of this sample is uncertain.

This clone was recorded at least ten times. This chain connects TRBV3-1 (or the pseudogene TRBV3-2) to TRBJ1-6; D gene ambiguous. The CDR3 sequence is 18 residues long. Germline V gene sequence: CDR1 LGHDT, CDR2 YNNKEL (reference sequence). V lost 1 base and J lost 0, with 13 bases in between. The CDR3: CASSQVGLPRSYNSPLHF. The CDR3 region has the DNA TGTGCCAGCAGCCAAGTTGGGCTCCCCCGCTCCTATAATTCACCCCTCCACTTT.

The V gene is TRBV10-3, the J gene TRBJ1-4, with 10 nucleotides matching TRBD1. The CDR3 is 17 amino acids. J lost 2 bases, V lost 6 bases, and 9 bases had no gene match. Germline values: CDR1 ENHRY, CDR2 SYGVKD. The CDR3 coding sequence is TGTGCCATCAGCGAAATCGGGACAGGGGATACTAATGAAAAACTGTTTTTT. Translated: CAISEIGTGDTNEKLFF.

The CDR3 nucleotides are TGTGCCAGCAGCTTCTCCCAGGGCCAGCTTGACTATGGCTACACCTTC. Protein sequence: CASSFSQGQLDYGYTF. This chain connects TRBV7-8 to TRBJ1-2; possibly TRBD1 for D (5 bases). CDR3 length equals 16 residues. Trimming stripped 3 bases from V and 3 bases from J, with 17 bases between. Germline V gene lookup returns CDR1 SGHVS and CDR2 FQNEAQ.

This clone was seen more than once but under ten times. The chain has TRBV5-1 and TRBJ1-1, with no clear D. This CDR3 has 13 amino acids. Trimming cost V 1 base and J 7 bases, with 11 bases left between them. CDR1 is SGHRS and CDR2 is YFSETQ in the germline V gene. This CDR3 reads CASSLQVSFEAFF. The CDR3 coding sequence is TGCGCCAGCAGCTTGCAGGTCAGCTTTGAAGCTTTCTTT. The entire variable domain, with the rest obtained from reference TRBV5-1 and TRBJ1-1, is as follows: KAGVTQTPRYLIKTRGQQVTLSCSPISGHRSVSWYQQTPGQGLQFLFEYFSETQRNKGNFPGRFSGRQFSNSRSEMNVSTLELGDSALYLCASSLQVSFEAFFGQGTRLTVV.

V usage is TRBV19 and J usage is TRBJ1-1; 9 bases match TRBD1. Trimming at V came to 5 bases and at J to 0 bases, leaving 4 bases not matched to a gene. The length of the CDR3 is 15 residues. Germline CDR1 and CDR2: LNHDA and SQIVND (reference sequence). CDR3 DNA sequence: TGTGCCAGTAGTCCCGGACAGGGGATGAACACTGAAGCTTTCTTT. Protein: CASSPGQGMNTEAFF.

The chain joins TRBV6-5 to TRBJ2-5; 7 bases agree with TRBD1. Germline-derived CDR1 and CDR2 are MNHEY and SVGAGI. Unmatched junction bases numbered 13, after V lost 11 bases and J lost 4 bases. The CDR3 is 14 amino acids. CDR3 residues: CAVRQGLERETQYF. The CDR3 DNA reads TGTGCCGTACGACAGGGCCTGGAACGAGAGACCCAGTACTTC.

This chain links TRBV11-2 with TRBJ2-5; D is undetermined. Germline V gene data show CDR1 as SGHAT and CDR2 as FQNNGV. The CDR3 is 11 residues long. V lost 4 bases and J lost 4, with 4 bases in between. The CDR3 loop reads CASSSGETQYF. CDR3 coding DNA: TGTGCCAGCAGCTCCGGAGAGACCCAGTACTTC. Full variable domain (outside the CDR3, taken from reference TRBV11-2 and TRBJ2-5): EAGVAQSPRYKIIEKRQSVAFWCNPISGHATLYWYQQILGQGPKLLIQFQNNGVVDDSQLPKDRFSAERLKGVDSTLKIQPAKLEDSAVYLCASSSGETQYFGPGTRLLVL.

The V and J genes are TRBV5-6 and TRBJ2-5; the match to TRBD2 covers 13 bases. Germline V gives CDR1 SGHDT, CDR2 YYEEEE. The V gene end was trimmed by 2 bases and the J gene end by 2 bases; junction bases not matched to a gene: 3. There are 16 residues in the CDR3. CDR3: CASSFLTSGGQETQYF. CDR3 bases: TGTGCCAGCAGCTTTTTGACTAGCGGGGGGCAAGAGACCCAGTACTTC.

For this clone: This may be a read error, as it is one base from a much larger clone. Other DNA sequences in the sample encode the same CDR3. The chain recombines TRBV7-9 with TRBJ1-4; D perhaps matches TRBD1 (6 bases). V was trimmed by 1 base and J by 5 bases, leaving 8 bases between them. The CDR3 totals 14 residues. The germline gives CDR1 SEHNR, CDR2 FQNEAQ (reference sequence). DNA for the CDR3: TGTGCCAGCAGCTTAGGTCAGGGGAATGAAAAACTGTTTTTT. Its translation: CASSLGQGNEKLFF.

The V gene is TRBV27, the J gene TRBJ1-4; 9 positions agree with TRBD1. Germline lookup yields CDR1 MNHEY and CDR2 SMNVEV (reference sequence). J was trimmed by 7 bases and V by 6 bases; bases with no gene match: 9. The CDR3 spans 15 residues. The CDR3 DNA is TGTGCCAGCAGCCCCTCCCGGGACAGGGTTGAAAAACTGTTTTTT. Its translation is CASSPSRDRVEKLFF.

The chain uses TRBV13 and TRBJ2-1, with D possibly being TRBD1 (6 bases). The germline CDR1 and CDR2 sequences are PRHDT and FYEKMQ (reference sequence). V lost 1 base to trimming and J lost 5 bases, with 9 bases between them. There are 14 residues in the CDR3. The CDR3 sequence: CASSLAPGDNEQFF. The CDR3 region has the DNA TGTGCCAGCAGCTTAGCTCCAGGGGACAATGAGCAGTTCTTC.

This chain joins TRBV18 and TRBJ2-5; 8 bases map to TRBD1. Germline V gene data show CDR1 as KGHSH and CDR2 as LQKENI. CDR3 length: 15 residues. Losses at the gene ends were 0 bases for V and 2 bases for J; bases not matched to a gene: 2. CDR3 in amino acids: CASSPPGQGQETQYF. Here the CDR3 DNA reads TGTGCCAGCTCACCACCCGGACAGGGTCAAGAGACCCAGTACTTC. Full variable domain (outside the CDR3, taken from reference TRBV18 and TRBJ2-5): NAGVMQNPRHLVRRRGQEARLRCSPMKGHSHVYWYRQLPEEGLKFMVYLQKENIIDESGMPKERFSAEFPKEGPSILRIQQVVRGDSAAYFCASSPPGQGQETQYFGPGTRLLVL.

The chain employs TRBV7-8 and TRBJ2-2, with 7 nucleotides matching TRBD2. CDR1 and CDR2 from the germline V gene are SGHVS and FQNEAQ. The trim removed 5 bases at V and 5 bases at J, leaving 8 bases unmatched. The CDR3 contains 15 residues. The DNA for the CDR3 is TGTGCCAGCAGCGACGGGGGGTGGTATACCGGGGAGCTGTTTTTT. It translates to CASSDGGWYTGELFF. Supplemented by reference TRBV7-8 and TRBJ2-2, the full variable domain reads GAGVSQSPRYKVAKRGQDVALRCDPISGHVSLFWYQQALGQGPEFLTYFQNEAQLDKSGLPSDRFFAERPEGSVSTLKIQRTQQEDSAVYLCASSDGGWYTGELFFGEGSRLTVL.